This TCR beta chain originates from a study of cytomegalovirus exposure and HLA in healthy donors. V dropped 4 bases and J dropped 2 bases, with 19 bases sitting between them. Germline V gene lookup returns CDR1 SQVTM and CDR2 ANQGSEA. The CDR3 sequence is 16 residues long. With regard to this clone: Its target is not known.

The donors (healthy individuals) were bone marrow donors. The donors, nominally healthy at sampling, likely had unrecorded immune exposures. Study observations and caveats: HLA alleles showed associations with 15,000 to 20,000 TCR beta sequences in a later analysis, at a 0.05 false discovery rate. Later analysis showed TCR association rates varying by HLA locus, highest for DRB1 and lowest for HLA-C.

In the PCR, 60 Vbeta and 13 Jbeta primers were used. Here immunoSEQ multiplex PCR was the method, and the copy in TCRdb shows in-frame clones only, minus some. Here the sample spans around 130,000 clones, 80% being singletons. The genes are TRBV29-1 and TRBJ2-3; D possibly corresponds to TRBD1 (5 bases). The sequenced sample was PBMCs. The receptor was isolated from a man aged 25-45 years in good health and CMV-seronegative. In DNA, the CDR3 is TGCAGCGTTGTTTTCGAGGACACATTAGCCACAGATACGCAGTATTTT. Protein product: CSVVFEDTLATDTQYF.